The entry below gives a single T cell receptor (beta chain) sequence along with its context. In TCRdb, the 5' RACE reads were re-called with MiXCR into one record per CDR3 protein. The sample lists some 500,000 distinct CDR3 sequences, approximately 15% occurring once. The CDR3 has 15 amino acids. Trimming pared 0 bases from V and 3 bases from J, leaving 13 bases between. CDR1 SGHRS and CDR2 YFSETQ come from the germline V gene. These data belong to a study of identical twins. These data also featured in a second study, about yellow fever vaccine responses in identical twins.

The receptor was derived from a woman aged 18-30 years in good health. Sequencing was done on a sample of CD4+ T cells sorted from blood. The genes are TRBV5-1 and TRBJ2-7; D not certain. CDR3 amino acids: CASSLGGGSSYEQYF. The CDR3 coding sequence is TGCGCCAGCAGCTTGGGAGGTGGCAGCAGCTACGAGCAGTACTTC.